The present T cell receptor (beta chain) was sequenced within a study of spatial heterogeneity in lung cancer. Study-level background: Combinations of a unique TCR and a UMI were tallied in raw reads, and on average each appeared more than ten times.

Noted time point: sample taken at primary tumor resection. Germline V lookup: CDR1 DFQATT, CDR2 SNEGSKA (reference sequence). The CDR3 spans 15 residues. The V end lost 0 bases, the J end lost 0 bases, and 9 bases lay between the germline ends. Via MiXCR, TCRdb re-called the 5' RACE reads, giving one row per CDR3 protein. The table shows tens of thousands of distinct CDR3 sequences, with roughly 5.7% occurring only once. Study results and caveats: The appearance of ubiquitous expanded tumor TCRs in blood was greater at resection than follow-up.

This clonotype was detected ten times or more. Its antigen is unidentified. This clonotype was obtained from a male donor with early-stage non-small cell lung cancer. Sequencing used PBMCs, obtained at surgery. The chain is built from TRBV20-1 and TRBJ2-1, with unresolved D. The CDR3 protein is CSARDWFRSYNEQFF. Here the CDR3 DNA reads TGCAGTGCTAGAGATTGGTTTCGCTCCTACAATGAGCAGTTCTTC.